Below are 15 T cell receptor beta chains sequenced from a single sample in a study of blood T cell repertoires in COVID-19. Clones were read by immunoSEQ multiplex PCR, and TCRdb kept only the in-frame ones, dropping some. The sample includes hundreds of thousands of clones, 89% of them seen just once. The sample comprised peripheral blood. Every receptor here comes from a man younger than 35 with COVID-19, enrolled during active disease.

The genes are TRBV15 and TRBJ2-3; possibly TRBD2 for D (5 bases). The germline V and J ends were trimmed by 0 bases and 2 bases, with 9 bases remaining between them. Germline V gene data show CDR1 as LNHNV and CDR2 as YYDKDF (reference sequence). The CDR3 is 15 amino acids. CDR3 sequence reads: CATSRDLLDTDTQYF. The DNA of the CDR3 is TGTGCCACCAGCAGAGATCTACTAGACACAGATACGCAGTATTTT.

The chain combines TRBV5-5 with TRBJ1-1, with D tentatively TRBD1 (6 bases). The V and J ends lost 3 bases and 0 bases respectively, with 12 bases between them. This CDR3 contains 15 residues. CDR1 SGHKS and CDR2 YYEKEE come from the germline V gene (reference sequence). CDR3: CASSSIRTVNTEAFF. The CDR3 DNA is TGTGCCAGCAGCTCAATCCGGACAGTGAACACTGAAGCTTTCTTT. Using reference TRBV5-5 and TRBJ1-1 for the parts outside the CDR3, the full variable domain is DAGVTQSPTHLIKTRGQQVTLRCSPISGHKSVSWYQQVLGQGPQFIFQYYEKEERGRGNFPDRFSARQFPNYSSELNVNALLLGDSALYLCASSSIRTVNTEAFFGQGTRLTVV.

This clone showed up just a few times. This chain uses TRBV6-5 with TRBJ1-2; tentatively, D is TRBD1 (5 bases). This CDR3 comprises 14 residues. From germline, CDR1 is MNHEY and CDR2 SVGAGI. The germline V and J ends were trimmed by 8 bases and 4 bases, with 17 bases remaining between them. CDR3 bases: TGTGCCAGCGGTCGGGGCGGGGGATCCTATGGCTACACCTTC. It is translated as CASGRGGGSYGYTF.

Worth noting for this clone: The identical CDR3 is also encoded by other nucleotide sequences in the sample. CDR3 in amino acids: CASSIQNTEAFF. DNA for the CDR3: TGTGCCAGTAGTATCCAAAACACTGAAGCTTTCTTT. J is TRBJ1-1 and V is TRBV19; D remains ambiguous. Deletions cut 3 bases from V and 2 bases from J, with 4 bases between. Germline lookup yields CDR1 LNHDA and CDR2 SQIVND (reference sequence). CDR3 length: 12 amino acids.

The chain carries TRBV7-3 and TRBJ1-1, with 7 nucleotides matching TRBD1. CDR1 and CDR2 (germline): SGHTA, FQGTGA. The trim removed 2 bases at V and 10 bases at J, leaving 7 bases unmatched. The CDR3 runs to 13 residues. In nucleotides, the CDR3 is TGTGCCAGCAGCTTAGGAGGCCCAGGGGGAGCTTTCTTT. Translated: CASSLGGPGGAFF.

The chain recombines TRBV30 with TRBJ2-3, with D uncertain. Germline lookup yields CDR1 GTSNPN and CDR2 SVGIG (reference sequence). V was clipped by 6 bases and J by 4 bases, with 11 bases between them. The CDR3 contains 12 residues. Here the CDR3 reads CACNLESDTQYF. For the CDR3, the DNA is TGTGCCTGTAACCTGGAGTCAGATACGCAGTATTTT.

This chain joins TRBV18 and TRBJ2-3, with a weak D call TRBD1 (5 bases). The V gene's germline CDR1 is KGHSH and CDR2 LQKENI. Trimming shortened V by 3 bases and J by 1 base, and 8 bases separated the two germline ends. This CDR3 is built from 14 residues. The CDR3 is CASSPQTGTDTQYF. The CDR3 region has the DNA TGTGCCAGCTCACCTCAGACAGGCACAGATACGCAGTATTTT.

This rearrangement joins TRBV19 to TRBJ1-1; TRBD1 aligns across 9 bases. Germline-derived CDR1 and CDR2 are LNHDA and SQIVND (reference sequence). This CDR3 contains 14 residues. The V and J ends lost 4 bases and 2 bases, in that order; junction bases with no gene match: 2. DNA for the CDR3: TGTGCCAGTAGTAAACAGGGGGCAAACACTGAAGCTTTCTTT. It codes for CASSKQGANTEAFF.

The rearrangement joins TRBV2 to TRBJ2-2; 7 bases align to TRBD2. This CDR3 spans 15 amino acids. In germline, CDR1 is SNHLY, CDR2 FYNNEI. The V gene end was trimmed by 4 bases and the J gene end by 2 bases; junction bases not matched to a gene: 4. CDR3 protein: CASSGLTSNTGELFF. The DNA of the CDR3 is TGTGCCAGCAGTGGGCTGACTAGCAACACCGGGGAGCTGTTTTTT. The complete variable domain, with remaining parts taken from reference TRBV2 and TRBJ2-2, reads EPEVTQTPSHQVTQMGQEVILRCVPISNHLYFYWYRQILGQKVEFLVSFYNNEISEKSEIFDDQFSVERPDGSNFTLKIRSTKLEDSAMYFCASSGLTSNTGELFFGEGSRLTVL.

The chain couples TRBV30 to TRBJ1-4, with 7 bases identical to TRBD1. Losses at the gene ends were 2 bases for V and 6 bases for J; bases not matched to a gene: 6. The CDR3 spans 14 residues. Germline CDR1 and CDR2: GTSNPN and SVGIG (reference sequence). As DNA, the CDR3 is TGTGCCTGGAGTTTTTGGCAGGGGGATGAAAAACTGTTTTTT. As protein: CAWSFWQGDEKLFF.

Only one count was recorded for this clone. The chain carries TRBV3-1 (or the pseudogene TRBV3-2) and TRBJ2-4, with 7 bases lining up with TRBD1. V dropped 2 bases and J dropped 4; count of bases not matched to a gene: 5. Germline V lookup: CDR1 LGHDT, CDR2 YNNKEL (reference sequence). The CDR3 contains 15 residues. The CDR3 sequence is CASSQTGTAKNIQYF. DNA of the CDR3: TGTGCCAGCAGCCAAACCGGGACAGCTAAAAACATTCAGTACTTC.

The CDR3 bases are TGTGCCAGCAGCCTAGAGCGGATTAGCTCCTACAATGAGCAGTTCTTC. Protein sequence: CASSLERISSYNEQFF. The J gene is TRBJ2-1, the V gene TRBV5-4; perhaps TRBD2 as D (5 bases). There are 16 residues in the CDR3. Germline values: CDR1 SGHNT, CDR2 YYREEE (reference sequence). Trimming removed 4 bases at V and 0 bases at J, with 14 bases between. Full variable domain (outside the CDR3, taken from reference TRBV5-4 and TRBJ2-1): ETGVTQSPTHLIKTRGQQVTLRCSSQSGHNTVSWYQQALGQGPQFIFQYYREEENGRGNFPPRFSGLQFPNYSSELNVNALELDDSALYLCASSLERISSYNEQFFGPGTRLTVL.

The chain recombines TRBV10-3 with TRBJ1-2, with TRBD1 matching over 7 bases. The germline V gene has CDR1 ENHRY and CDR2 SYGVKD. The ends lost 0 bases at V and 6 bases at J; junction bases unmatched: 13. CDR3 length equals 17 residues. In DNA, the CDR3 is TGTGCCATCAGTGAGTCACCCACAGGGGCCACGAGGAATGGCTACACCTTC. Residues: CAISESPTGATRNGYTF.

This clone was picked up a small number of times. The genes are TRBV24-1 and TRBJ2-5, with D hard to call. CDR1 and CDR2 (germline): KGHDR, SFDVKD. V shed 4 bases and J shed 5 bases, with 13 bases lying between them. The CDR3 loop spans 14 amino acids. The CDR3 sequence is CATSEGVVGETQYF. CDR3 in DNA: TGTGCCACCAGTGAAGGAGTCGTTGGGGAGACCCAGTACTTC.

This clone was recorded only once. The rearrangement uses TRBV2 and TRBJ1-2; tentatively, D is TRBD1 (5 bases). Per germline, CDR1 SNHLY and CDR2 FYNNEI. The CDR3 runs 13 residues. The V end was cut by 5 bases, the J end by 12 bases, with 19 bases between. The CDR3 DNA reads TGTGCCAGCAGTTCAACGACAGAAGGAAAAAACACCTTC. It codes for CASSSTTEGKNTF.